The rows below give T cell receptor beta chains drawn from one sample of a study of cytomegalovirus exposure and HLA in healthy donors. The data were produced by immunoSEQ multiplex PCR, yet TCRdb's version contains in-frame clones alone and is incomplete. The data contain 150,000 to 200,000 clones, 76% of them singletons. What was sequenced was PBMCs. All receptors come from a male donor in good health and CMV-seronegative. CDR3s include the opening cysteine and the closing phenylalanine or tryptophan. D genes are given only for firm matches. Not all rows give a size; the values are once, few, many and, for expanded clones, a class.

cdr3_aa cdr3_nt j_call clone_size v_call d_call
CASSLGQGTNEKLFF TGTGCCAGCTCACTAGGACAGGGGACTAATGAAAAACTGTTTTTT TRBJ1-4 - TRBV18 TRBD1
CASRDRAHGYTF TGTGCCAGCAGAGACAGGGCTCATGGCTACACCTTC TRBJ1-2 few TRBV19 TRBD1
CASGPGPNQPQHF TGTGCCAGCGGCCCAGGCCCCAATCAGCCCCAGCATTTT TRBJ1-5 once TRBV6-5 -
CASSLGGAGGYNEQLF TGCGCCAGCAGCTTGGGAGGAGCGGGAGGTTACAATGAGCAGCTCTTC TRBJ2-1 - TRBV5-1 TRBD2
CASSHRVSNSPLHF TGTGCCAGCAGTCACAGGGTTTCTAATTCACCCCTCCACTTT TRBJ1-6 - TRBV27 -
CASSLQSADNEKLFF TGTGCCAGCAGCTTACAGTCAGCGGATAATGAAAAACTGTTTTTT TRBJ1-4 few TRBV13 -
CASRLGQANTGELFF TGTGCCAGCAGGCTGGGACAGGCCAACACCGGGGAGCTGTTTTTT TRBJ2-2 - TRBV2 TRBD1
CASSSDRGNEQFF TGTGCCAGCAGTTCCGACAGGGGGAATGAGCAGTTCTTC TRBJ2-1 - TRBV7-8 TRBD1
CASSLGQGGSYNSPLHF TGTGCCAGCAGCTTGGGCCAGGGTGGGTCCTATAATTCACCCCTCCACTTT TRBJ1-6 - TRBV11-2 -
CASSSDRSLLQPQHF TGTGCCAGTAGTTCAGACAGGTCTTTACTTCAGCCCCAGCATTTT TRBJ1-5 - TRBV19 -
CASSPGTGEGEQYF TGCGCCAGCAGCCCCGGGACAGGGGAAGGCGAGCAGTACTTC TRBJ2-7 - TRBV4-1 TRBD1
CASSEAPFGYGGTNYGYTF TGTGCCAGCAGTGAAGCCCCGTTTGGTTACGGGGGGACCAACTATGGCTACACCTTC TRBJ1-2 - TRBV6-1 -
CSVVGQRETQYF TGCAGCGTTGTAGGTCAGAGGGAGACCCAGTACTTC TRBJ2-5 few TRBV29-1 -
CASSLTGRGYHEQYF TGTGCCAGCAGCTTGACCGGGCGGGGGTACCACGAGCAGTACTTC TRBJ2-7 - TRBV5-6 TRBD2
CASSESTGGASRGYGYTF TGTGCCAGCAGTGAATCCACGGGAGGGGCCTCGAGGGGCTATGGCTACACCTTC TRBJ1-2 - TRBV25-1 -
CASSIVGGRAITGELFF TGTGCCAGTAGTATAGTCGGCGGCAGGGCTATCACCGGGGAGCTGTTTTTT TRBJ2-2 - TRBV19 -
CASSLWEDEKLFF TGTGCCAGCAGCTTGTGGGAGGATGAAAAACTGTTTTTT TRBJ1-4 - TRBV5-6 -
CASSSLPNQETQYF TGTGCCAGCAGCTCCTTACCTAACCAAGAGACCCAGTACTTC TRBJ2-5 - TRBV7-9 -
CAISPGDRGAGANVLTF TGTGCCATCAGTCCCGGGGACAGGGGAGCTGGGGCCAACGTCCTGACTTTC TRBJ2-6 few TRBV19 TRBD1
CASSLRDSEQFF TGTGCCAGCAGCTTGCGGGACTCGGAGCAGTTCTTC TRBJ2-1 few TRBV7-9 -
CAISDMGRGASNQPQHF TGTGCCATCAGTGATATGGGGCGGGGGGCTAGCAATCAGCCCCAGCATTTT TRBJ1-5 once TRBV10-3 -
CASSPGLAIYNEQFF TGTGCCAGCTCACCCGGACTAGCGATCTACAATGAGCAGTTCTTC TRBJ2-1 - TRBV18 TRBD2
CASRTGLNNSPLHF TGTGCCAGCCGTACAGGACTAAATAATTCACCCCTCCACTTT TRBJ1-6 - TRBV6-1 -
CASSDLNRCGCGNTEAFF TGTGCCAGCAGTGACCTGAACAGGTGCGGATGCGGGAACACTGAAGCTTTCTTT TRBJ1-1 - TRBV6-4 -
CASSQDGRNTEAFF TGCGCCAGCAGCCAAGATGGTAGAAACACTGAAGCTTTCTTT TRBJ1-1 once TRBV4-3 -
CASSLERGRRRYEQYF TGTGCCAGCAGCTTGGAGCGGGGCCGTCGACGCTACGAGCAGTACTTC TRBJ2-7 - TRBV5-4 TRBD2
CASSPGNLAYEQYF TGTGCCAGCAGCCCCGGGAACTTGGCCTACGAGCAGTACTTC TRBJ2-7 - TRBV5-4 -
CASSPGPTGELFF TGTGCCAGCAGTCCCGGTCCCACCGGGGAGCTGTTTTTT TRBJ2-2 - TRBV6-6 -
CASSDTFYNEQFF TGTGCCAGTAGTGATACTTTCTACAATGAGCAGTTCTTC TRBJ2-1 - TRBV19 -
CASSLGSGHSTDTQYF TGTGCCAGCAGCTTAGGTAGCGGGCACAGCACAGATACGCAGTATTTT TRBJ2-3 - TRBV7-6 TRBD2
CASSVGPSDRGRYEQYF TGTGCCAGCAGCGTAGGCCCTTCGGACAGGGGAAGGTACGAGCAGTACTTC TRBJ2-7 - TRBV9 TRBD1
CATSREGANSPLHF TGTGCCACCAGCAGAGAGGGGGCCAATTCACCCCTCCACTTT TRBJ1-6 - TRBV15 -
CASSSQVAGLSEQYF TGTGCCAGTAGTTCCCAGGTAGCGGGGCTATCAGAGCAGTACTTC TRBJ2-7 - TRBV19 TRBD2
CASSLGVGDRGSGYTF TGTGCCAGCAGCTTGGGAGTAGGGGACAGGGGATCTGGCTACACCTTC TRBJ1-2 few TRBV7-2 TRBD1
CASSYSKSGGEQYF TGTGCCAGCAGTTACTCGAAGTCAGGTGGCGAGCAGTACTTC TRBJ2-7 few TRBV6-5 -
CASSPLAGVPDTQYF TGTGCCAGCTCACCGCTAGCGGGGGTTCCAGATACGCAGTATTTT TRBJ2-3 - TRBV18 TRBD2
CASSSPTGGNEKLFF TGTGCCAGCAGTTCACCGACAGGGGGGAATGAAAAACTGTTTTTT TRBJ1-4 - TRBV28 TRBD1
CASSLEGREVGELFF TGTGCCAGCAGCTTGGAAGGCAGGGAGGTCGGGGAGCTGTTTTTT TRBJ2-2 few TRBV5-4 -
CASSPSTGGGYTF TGTGCCAGCTCACCTTCGACAGGGGGTGGCTACACCTTC TRBJ1-2 - TRBV18 TRBD1
CAISVSQFQETQYF TGTGCCATCAGTGTATCCCAGTTTCAAGAGACCCAGTACTTC TRBJ2-5 - TRBV10-3 -
CAWSPKRRALKNYGYTF TGTGCCTGGAGCCCCAAGCGGCGTGCGCTGAAGAACTATGGCTACACCTTC TRBJ1-2 few TRBV30 -